This T cell receptor beta chain emerged from a study of long-term antiretroviral therapy in people with HIV. Run at survey level, the immunoSEQ assay was version v3.0. This table comes from immunoSEQ multiplex PCR, and its TCRdb copy is limited to in-frame clones, with some not included. This sample yields tens of thousands of clones, of which less than 80% are seen a single time; approximately 10% belongs to the top ten. The length of the CDR3 is 14 residues. Germline CDR1 reads MNHNS; CDR2 reads SASEGT. V was clipped by 7 bases and J by 4 bases, with 17 bases between them. This chain joins TRBV6-1 and TRBJ2-7, with a tentative D call TRBD1 (6 bases). This sample comprised unsorted PBMCs, obtained 1.1 years before starting antiretroviral therapy. This clonotype was sampled from a woman in her thirties or forties with HIV. Here the CDR3 DNA reads TGTGCCAGCACCGGCAGGGGCTCCGGGTACGAGCAGTACTTC. Protein product: CASTGRGSGYEQYF.